This TCR beta chain was sequenced during a study of shared clonotypes between healthy human individuals. This clone was picked up a small number of times. The CDR3 runs to 13 residues. Germline V CDR1 and CDR2: SEHNR, FQNEAQ (reference sequence). V was cut by 3 bases and J by 0 bases, with 4 bases left in between. Clones were sequenced by immunoSEQ multiplex PCR, and TCRdb holds only the in-frame ones, with some missing. Among hundreds of thousands of clones listed, 75% to 85% were seen once. This rearrangement joins TRBV7-9 to TRBJ2-3, with unresolved D. The specimen was PBMCs. The sequence was obtained from a woman aged 40 to 49 in good health. Some clones in this sample may be carry-over from other donors' samples. The CDR3 coding sequence is TGTGCCAGCAGCTTTTCTAGCACAGATACGCAGTATTTT. Its translation: CASSFSSTDTQYF.